These 30 T cell receptor beta chains share one sample of origin, sequenced in a study of metastatic and nonmetastatic thyroid tumors. TCRdb called clones again from the PCR reads with MiXCR. The sample has approximately 79,000 clones, roughly 8.6% seen once; the top ten hold 8.8%. Thyroid surgery had not been preceded by any treatment in any patient. The specimen sequenced was blood. Receptors originate from a female donor with papillary thyroid cancer or a benign thyroid nodule (not recorded which). Some clones in this sample may be carry-over from other donors' samples.

This clone was counted a few times. This rearrangement joins TRBV5-1 to TRBJ2-2, with 8 positions matching TRBD1. The germline CDR1 and CDR2 sequences are SGHRS and YFSETQ. V gave up 6 bases and J gave up 7 bases; unmatched junction bases: 8. This CDR3 is 14 amino acids long. CDR3 bases: TGCGCCAGCATCCGTACAGGGGGTAACGGGGAGCTGTTTTTT. It is translated as CASIRTGGNGELFF.

This clone was found a few times. This sequence joins TRBV6-1 and TRBJ1-5; D gene uncertain. The V gene's germline CDR1 is MNHNS and CDR2 SASEGT. The germline V and J ends were trimmed by 5 bases and 0 bases, with 14 bases remaining between them. This CDR3 is 16 amino acids long. The CDR3 coding sequence is TGTGCCAGCAGTAGGTCCAGCACTTCTAGCAATCAGCCCCAGCATTTT. It codes for CASSRSSTSSNQPQHF.

This clone was picked up many times. The V gene is TRBV6-1, the J gene TRBJ2-3; 10 bases are shared with TRBD2. The trim removed 7 bases at V and 6 bases at J, leaving 10 bases unmatched. There are 15 residues in the CDR3. The germline gives CDR1 MNHNS, CDR2 SASEGT. CDR3 DNA sequence: TGTGCCAGCAATTTAGCGGGGGGTAGTAGGGATACGCAGTATTTT. The encoded protein is CASNLAGGSRDTQYF.

This clone was seen repeatedly, ten times or more. The CDR3 DNA is TGCAGCGTTGACGGCGGCCGCTCCTACAATGAGCAGTTCTTC. Translating it yields CSVDGGRSYNEQFF. The chain combines TRBV29-1 with TRBJ2-1; D is undetermined. The CDR3 is made up of 14 amino acids. Germline CDR1 and CDR2: SQVTM and ANQGSEA. Deletions cut 3 bases from V and 0 bases from J, with 9 bases between.

Many counts were recorded for this clone. At one boundary the junction diverges from the germline segment, which might be a read error. At the DNA level, this CDR3 is encoded by other sequences in the same sample as well. This sequence joins TRBV13 and TRBJ2-7; TRBD1 might be the D (6 bases). Germline V gene sequence: CDR1 PRHDT, CDR2 FYEKMQ (reference sequence). The CDR3 loop spans 16 amino acids. Here the CDR3 reads CASSTYTGKSSYEQYF. The DNA of the CDR3 is TGTGCCAGCAGCACCTACACAGGGAAAAGCTCCTACGAACAGTACTTC.

This clone has a count of ten or more. This rearrangement joins TRBV7-9 to TRBJ2-1; no reliable D call. V was clipped by 4 bases and J by 4 bases, with 11 bases between them. Germline CDR1 and CDR2: SEHNR and FQNEAQ (reference sequence). There are 14 residues in the CDR3. CDR3: CASSSGNIYNEQFF. The CDR3 nucleotides are TGTGCCAGCAGCTCAGGAAACATTTACAATGAGCAGTTCTTC.

This clone has a count of ten or more. The rearrangement links TRBV12-3 or TRBV12-4 to TRBJ2-3; D is perhaps TRBD2 (5 bases). The CDR3 spans 15 residues. Trimming took off 3 bases at V and 2 bases at J, with 12 bases between the two ends. The CDR3, as DNA: TGTGCCAGCAGTTTTAGAGAAGCGGCCACAGATACGCAGTATTTT. Its translation is CASSFREAATDTQYF.

This clone was counted between two and nine times. The chain is built from TRBV10-3 and TRBJ2-1, with 8 bases that match TRBD1. Losses at the gene ends were 10 bases for V and 4 bases for J; bases not matched to a gene: 9. This CDR3 spans 14 amino acids. Germline assignment: CDR1 ENHRY and CDR2 SYGVKD. CDR3: CATSATGDYNEQFF. CDR3 coding DNA: TGTGCCACCTCCGCGACAGGGGATTACAATGAGCAGTTCTTC.

This clone was seen many times. The chain carries TRBV28 and TRBJ1-4; D is unresolved. CDR3 length: 12 residues. V lost 2 bases, J lost 8 bases, and 6 bases lay in between. Germline assignment: CDR1 MDHEN and CDR2 SYDVKM. The CDR3 coding sequence is TGTGCCAGCAGTTTAAAAGGGGAAAAACTGTTTTTT. Its protein is CASSLKGEKLFF. The variable domain in full, completed from reference TRBV28 and TRBJ1-4, reads DVKVTQSSRYLVKRTGEKVFLECVQDMDHENMFWYRQDPGLGLRLIYFSYDVKMKEKGDIPEGYSVSREKKERFSLILESASTNQTSMYLCASSLKGEKLFFGSGTQLSVL.

A few counts support this clone. This may stem from a read error, because a much larger clone lies one nucleotide away. Additional DNA sequences in this sample encode the identical CDR3. The V gene is TRBV7-9, the J gene TRBJ1-1, with D unresolved. This CDR3 contains 12 residues. CDR1 is SEHNR and CDR2 is FQNEAQ in the germline V gene (reference sequence). CDR3 loop: CAISRVNTEAFF. The DNA of the CDR3 is TGTGCCATCAGCCGGGTGAACACTGAAGCTTTCTTT.

This clone was observed a few times. The junction does not match germline at one end; this may be a read error. The V and J genes are TRBV6-2 or TRBV6-3 and TRBJ2-3; 10 bases align to TRBD2. CDR1 MNHEY and CDR2 SVGEGT come from the germline V gene. This CDR3 has 14 amino acids. This CDR3 reads CASSSGGATYTQYF. The CDR3 coding sequence is TGTGCCAGCAGTAGCGGGGGGGCCACATATACGCAGTACTTT.

This clone came up many times. V gene TRBV30 combines with J gene TRBJ1-1; D ambiguous. The CDR3 length is 11 residues. Germline lookup yields CDR1 GTSNPN and CDR2 SVGIG (reference sequence). The ends were cut back, 2 bases at V and 2 bases at J, with 3 bases in the middle. The CDR3 coding sequence is TGTGCCTGGAGTCACAACACTGAAGCTTTCTTT. This sequence encodes CAWSHNTEAFF.

The CDR3 protein is CASSSSLTAVLQYF. The CDR3 DNA follows: TGTGCCAGCAGTAGTAGCCTCACAGCGGTTTTGCAGTACTTC. V gene TRBV28 combines with J gene TRBJ2-7, with D possibly TRBD2 on 5 matching bases. The germline V gene encodes CDR1 MDHEN and CDR2 SYDVKM. Trimming pared 5 bases from V and 9 bases from J, leaving 20 bases between. CDR3 size: 14 residues.

Worth noting for this clone: One base away lies a much larger clone, so this may be a sequencing read error. The sample holds other DNA sequences that translate to the same CDR3. This chain uses TRBV5-6 with TRBJ2-7; D gene uncertain. This CDR3 comprises 12 residues. Germline V CDR1 and CDR2: SGHDT, YYEEEE. CDR3 loop: CASSFAGYEQYF. CDR3 bases: TGTGCCAGCAGCTTCGCAGGTTACGAGCAATACTTC.

About this clone itself: The same CDR3 can be traced to other DNA sequences in this sample. The chain is built from TRBV28 and TRBJ2-7; D remains unclear. This CDR3 comprises 15 residues. The germline V gene has CDR1 MDHEN and CDR2 SYDVKM. Trimming pared 5 bases from V and 0 bases from J, leaving 14 bases between. In DNA, the CDR3 is TGTGCCAGCAGTATTGGTACGGCCAGCTCCTACGAGCAGTACTTC. Protein product: CASSIGTASSYEQYF.

This clone showed up just a few times. The chain's CDR3 is CASSQAALKGYTF. The CDR3, as DNA: TGTGCCAGCAGCCAAGCGGCCCTCAAGGGCTACACCTTC. The chain couples TRBV3-1 to TRBJ1-2; D is uncertain. Germline V gives CDR1 LGHDT, CDR2 YNNKEL (reference sequence). The CDR3 has 13 residues. Trimming took 1 base from V and 8 from J, leaving 11 bases between them.

This clone was seen many times. This sequence joins TRBV7-2 and TRBJ2-3, with a tentative D call TRBD1 (6 bases). The germline V and J ends were trimmed by 6 bases and 2 bases, with 15 bases remaining between them. In germline, CDR1 is SGHTA, CDR2 FQGNSA. The CDR3 loop spans 15 amino acids. CDR3 DNA sequence: TGTGCCAGCAGTCGTTTTAGGGGGTTCACAGATACGCAGTATTTT. Its translation is CASSRFRGFTDTQYF.

The table lists this clone with many counts. The rearrangement joins TRBV11-1 to TRBJ2-2; D not certain. The CDR3 consists of 16 residues. The germline V gene has CDR1 SGHAT and CDR2 FQDESV (reference sequence). The V gene lost 1 base and the J gene lost 0 bases, with 9 bases spanning the gap. This chain's CDR3 is CASSLDGKANTGELFF. CDR3 nucleotide sequence: TGTGCCAGCAGCTTAGATGGCAAGGCGAACACCGGGGAGCTGTTTTTT.

This clone was detected many times. The V gene is TRBV7-9, the J gene TRBJ1-2; TRBD1 matches at 11 bases. The germline V gene encodes CDR1 SEHNR and CDR2 FQNEAQ (reference sequence). CDR3 length: 15 amino acids. V trimming: 5 bases; J trimming: 8 bases; junction bases outside the gene matches: 10. The DNA of the CDR3 is TGTGCCAGCAGCACTGGGACAGGGGGAAAGGGAGGCTACACCTTC. This codes for CASSTGTGGKGGYTF. The full variable domain, completed using reference TRBV7-9 and TRBJ1-2, is DTGVSQNPRHKITKRGQNVTFRCDPISEHNRLYWYRQTLGQGPEFLTYFQNEAQLEKSRLLSDRFSAERPKGSFSTLEIQRTEQGDSAMYLCASSTGTGGKGGYTFGSGTRLTVV.

V usage is TRBV27 and J usage is TRBJ2-3; D is uncertain. The germline V gene has CDR1 MNHEY and CDR2 SMNVEV (reference sequence). This CDR3 contains 14 residues. Trimming stripped 4 bases from V and 5 bases from J, with 13 bases between. This chain's CDR3 is CASSYNRDVDTQYF. Here the CDR3 DNA reads TGTGCCAGCAGTTACAACCGTGACGTAGATACGCAGTATTTT.

This clone has just a few counts. The rearrangement joins TRBV6-6 to TRBJ1-5; D is ambiguous. The CDR3 sequence is 13 residues long. Trimming took off 2 bases at V and 6 bases at J, with 8 bases between the two ends. The germline gives CDR1 MNHNY, CDR2 SVGAGI (reference sequence). The CDR3 DNA follows: TGTGCCAGCAGTTACGCCTACGGTCAGCCCCAGCATTTT. It codes for CASSYAYGQPQHF.

This clone occurred many times. This sequence joins TRBV28 and TRBJ2-6; tentatively, D is TRBD1 (5 bases). The CDR3 totals 18 residues. V lost 3 bases to trimming and J lost 0 bases, with 15 bases between them. The germline V gene encodes CDR1 MDHEN and CDR2 SYDVKM. CDR3 in amino acids: CASSLPGLWSSGANVLTF. CDR3 bases: TGTGCCAGCAGTTTGCCAGGGCTCTGGAGCTCTGGGGCCAACGTCCTGACTTTC. Based on the CDR3 plus reference TRBV28 and TRBJ2-6, the full variable domain is DVKVTQSSRYLVKRTGEKVFLECVQDMDHENMFWYRQDPGLGLRLIYFSYDVKMKEKGDIPEGYSVSREKKERFSLILESASTNQTSMYLCASSLPGLWSSGANVLTFGAGSRLTVL.

Many counts were recorded for this clone. The rearrangement joins TRBV20-1 to TRBJ2-3, with TRBD2 identical over 14 bases. The CDR3 consists of 15 residues. J was trimmed by 6 bases and V by 4 bases; bases with no gene match: 6. Germline CDR1 is DFQATT and CDR2 is SNEGSKA (reference sequence). In DNA form, the CDR3 reads TGCAGTGCTAAATCAAGGACTAGCGGGGGGGATACGCAGTATTTT. Amino acid sequence: CSAKSRTSGGDTQYF.

This chain links TRBV10-1 with TRBJ1-1, with 7 bases identical to TRBD1. Germline loops: CDR1 WNHNN, CDR2 SYGVQD (reference sequence). This CDR3 is built from 18 residues. V was clipped by 4 bases and J by 2 bases; unmatched bases: 16. The CDR3 region has the DNA TGCGCCAGCAGTGCTCCAGGACAGGAACGAAGGAAAAACACTGAAGCTTTCTTT. Amino acid sequence: CASSAPGQERRKNTEAFF.

This chain links TRBV30 with TRBJ2-7; D is perhaps TRBD1 or TRBD2 (5 bases each). The germline CDR1 and CDR2 sequences are GTSNPN and SVGIG (reference sequence). The germline V and J ends were trimmed by 2 bases and 0 bases, with 14 bases remaining between them. This CDR3 comprises 15 residues. This CDR3 is CAWSLPYGASYEQYF. As DNA, the CDR3 is TGTGCCTGGAGTCTCCCGTACGGGGCCTCCTACGAGCAGTACTTC.

This clone was counted ten times or more. V is TRBV7-6 and J is TRBJ1-2; TRBD1 might be the D (6 bases). V gave up 2 bases and J gave up 5 bases, with 12 bases separating them. Germline CDR1 and CDR2: SGHVS and FNYEAQ. CDR3 length equals 14 residues. In nucleotides, the CDR3 is TGTGCCAGCAGCTTACCAGGGGAAGGGTATGGCTACACCTTC. The encoded protein is CASSLPGEGYGYTF.

This clone was seen a few times. V gene TRBV9 combines with J gene TRBJ1-2; 9 nucleotides match TRBD1. The CDR3 has 17 amino acids. Trimming took 4 bases from V and 4 from J; bases not matched to a gene: 14. The germline V gene has CDR1 SGDLS and CDR2 YYNGEE. The CDR3 region has the DNA TGTGCCAGCAGCTCGGGCCGGGACAGGGCTAATAGCTATGGCTACACCTTC. Encoded protein: CASSSGRDRANSYGYTF.

Ten or more counts support this clone. The chain recombines TRBV5-1 with TRBJ2-7, with 11 bases that match TRBD1. The CDR3 sequence is 15 residues long. Trimming cost V 4 bases and J 3 bases; bases outside gene matches: 6. Germline V gene lookup returns CDR1 SGHRS and CDR2 YFSETQ. The CDR3 region is CASSISGTGGYEQYF. CDR3 coding DNA: TGCGCCAGCAGCATTTCCGGGACAGGGGGCTACGAGCAGTACTTC.

A note on this clone: With a much larger clone just one base away, this may be a read error. The gene calls are TRBV6-5 and TRBJ2-1, with D perhaps assigned TRBD1 or TRBD2 (5 bases each). The germline CDR1 and CDR2 sequences are MNHEY and SVGAGI. V lost 0 bases and J lost 10, with 13 bases in between. The CDR3 runs 14 residues. The CDR3 is CASSYSLGTNEQFF. The CDR3 DNA reads TGTGCCAGCAGTTACTCGTTAGGGACCAACGAGCAGTTCTTC.

This clone was seen more than once but under ten times. J is TRBJ1-5 and V is TRBV4-2; D uncertain. Between the trimmed V and J ends, which lost 0 bases and 7 bases, there was a span of 7 bases. CDR1 and CDR2 from the germline V gene are LGHNA and YNFKEQ. The CDR3 loop spans 13 amino acids. The CDR3 nucleotides are TGTGCCAGCAGCCAAGATCAAGAGCAGCCCCAGCATTTT. Protein product: CASSQDQEQPQHF.